The 12 T cell receptor beta chains listed next were all sequenced from one sample in a study of blood T cell repertoires in COVID-19. Assay used: immunoSEQ multiplex PCR; TCRdb lists only in-frame clones, some missing. The table shows about 300,000 clones, with about 89% occurring only once. Input material: PBMCs or T cells enriched from blood (not recorded which). The receptors were sampled from a woman under 30 who had recovered from COVID-19.

The V and J genes are TRBV7-8 and TRBJ2-7; 12 bases map to TRBD2. Germline V gene lookup returns CDR1 SGHVS and CDR2 FQNEAQ. V was clipped by 5 bases and J by 2 bases; unmatched bases: 4. The CDR3 totals 15 residues. In nucleotides, the CDR3 is TGTGCCAGCAGCCCCGGACTAGCGGGACCCTACGAGCAGTACTTC. Translated: CASSPGLAGPYEQYF.

This rearrangement joins TRBV2 to TRBJ2-3, with 8 positions matching TRBD2. The CDR3 is made up of 15 amino acids. CDR1 SNHLY and CDR2 FYNNEI come from the germline V gene. Trimming removed 7 bases from V and 8 bases from J; junction bases left unmatched: 14. CDR3 DNA sequence: TGTGCCAGCAATAAGGGGACTAGTTTCTTCGGTACGCAGTATTTT. It yields the protein CASNKGTSFFGTQYF. Combining the CDR3 with reference TRBV2 and TRBJ2-3 gives the whole variable domain EPEVTQTPSHQVTQMGQEVILRCVPISNHLYFYWYRQILGQKVEFLVSFYNNEISEKSEIFDDQFSVERPDGSNFTLKIRSTKLEDSAMYFCASNKGTSFFGTQYFGPGTRLTVL.

CDR3 in DNA: TGTGCCAGCAGGGACAGGGAATACAATGAGCAGTTCTTC. It yields the protein CASRDREYNEQFF. The chain joins TRBV6-5 to TRBJ2-1, with 8 positions matching TRBD1. Germline V gene data show CDR1 as MNHEY and CDR2 as SVGAGI. CDR3 length: 13 residues. V was clipped by 6 bases and J by 4 bases; unmatched bases: 2.

The rearrangement uses TRBV19 and TRBJ1-2, with D perhaps matching TRBD1 (6 bases). The CDR3 runs 12 residues. V dropped 8 bases and J dropped 8 bases, with 15 bases sitting between them. In germline, CDR1 is LNHDA, CDR2 SQIVND (reference sequence). This chain's CDR3 is CASALQGGGYTF. CDR3 DNA: TGTGCCAGTGCTTTACAGGGCGGAGGCTACACCTTC.

The chain combines TRBV18 with TRBJ2-5; TRBD2 matches at 9 bases. CDR1 KGHSH and CDR2 LQKENI come from the germline V gene. The CDR3 totals 15 residues. The V gene end was trimmed by 6 bases and the J gene end by 1 base; junction bases not matched to a gene: 6. CDR3 sequence (DNA): TGTGCCAGCTCGCCTAGCGGGATCTTCCAAGAGACCCAGTACTTC. It specifies CASSPSGIFQETQYF.

The V call is TRBV4-1, the J call TRBJ2-3; 14 bases map to TRBD2. There are 16 residues in the CDR3. Germline lookup yields CDR1 MGHRA and CDR2 YSYEKL. V shed 5 bases and J 4 bases; nucleotides not matched to a gene: 5. The CDR3 here is CASSSPTSGRADTQYF. The CDR3 DNA follows: TGCGCCAGCAGCTCCCCGACTAGCGGGAGGGCAGATACGCAGTATTTT.

The rearrangement uses TRBV9 and TRBJ1-1; D is undetermined. V was trimmed by 0 bases and J by 6 bases, leaving 9 bases between them. Germline values: CDR1 SGDLS, CDR2 YYNGEE. The CDR3 covers 13 residues. Written as DNA, the CDR3 is TGTGCCAGCAGCGTAGGATCTAGCTCTGAAGCTTTCTTT. It is translated as CASSVGSSSEAFF. The full variable domain, its missing parts supplied by reference TRBV9 and TRBJ1-1, is DSGVTQTPKHLITATGQRVTLRCSPRSGDLSVYWYQQSLDQGLQFLIQYYNGEERAKGNILERFSAQQFPDLHSELNLSSLELGDSALYFCASSVGSSSEAFFGQGTRLTVV.

The V and J genes are TRBV5-1 and TRBJ2-1; 8 bases line up with TRBD1. Trimming took 1 base from V and 7 from J; bases not matched to a gene: 4. The CDR3 contains 14 residues. CDR1 and CDR2 from the germline V gene are SGHRS and YFSETQ. CDR3 residues: CASSLRTGMNEQFF. The DNA for the CDR3 is TGCGCCAGCAGCTTGCGGACAGGGATGAATGAGCAGTTCTTC. Complete variable domain (other parts from reference TRBV5-1 and TRBJ2-1): KAGVTQTPRYLIKTRGQQVTLSCSPISGHRSVSWYQQTPGQGLQFLFEYFSETQRNKGNFPGRFSGRQFSNSRSEMNVSTLELGDSALYLCASSLRTGMNEQFFGPGTRLTVL.

This chain links TRBV5-1 with TRBJ2-5, with 10 bases matching TRBD2. The V and J ends lost 0 bases and 3 bases, in that order; junction bases with no gene match: 8. The CDR3 length is 17 residues. Germline assignment: CDR1 SGHRS and CDR2 YFSETQ. The CDR3 DNA sequence: TGCGCCAGCAGCTTGGGGCTAGCGGGGGCTTCAGAAGAGACCCAGTACTTC. Encoded protein: CASSLGLAGASEETQYF. The full variable domain, with the rest looked up from reference TRBV5-1 and TRBJ2-5, is KAGVTQTPRYLIKTRGQQVTLSCSPISGHRSVSWYQQTPGQGLQFLFEYFSETQRNKGNFPGRFSGRQFSNSRSEMNVSTLELGDSALYLCASSLGLAGASEETQYFGPGTRLLVL.

This clone has just a few counts. The V and J genes are TRBV27 and TRBJ1-5, with 8 positions matching TRBD1. CDR3 length: 15 amino acids. Germline lookup yields CDR1 MNHEY and CDR2 SMNVEV (reference sequence). The V gene end was trimmed by 2 bases and the J gene end by 5 bases; junction bases not matched to a gene: 5. CDR3 region: CASSLRTGIYQPQHF. In nucleotides, the CDR3 is TGTGCCAGCAGTTTACGGACAGGGATCTATCAGCCCCAGCATTTT.

This clone has a single count. The genes are TRBV11-2 and TRBJ2-7, with TRBD1 identical over 7 bases. This CDR3 region has 15 residues. J gave up 4 bases and V 4 bases, and 10 bases lay outside the gene matches. The germline CDR1 and CDR2 sequences are SGHAT and FQNNGV. The CDR3 bases are TGTGCCAGCAGCTCCGGACAGGTCAATTCTTACGAGCAGTACTTC. It yields the protein CASSSGQVNSYEQYF.

J is TRBJ2-2 and V is TRBV21-1; the table calls TRBD1, which could not be checked here. TRBV21-1 is assigned pseudogene status. This CDR3 contains 14 residues. CDR3 sequence: CASSKETGPGELFF. In DNA form, the CDR3 reads TGTGCCAGCAGCAAAGAAACAGGCCCCGGGGAGCTGTTTTTT.